The rows below give T cell receptor beta chains drawn from one sample of a study of T-cell memory formation after mild COVID-19. TCRdb reanalysed the 5' RACE reads using MiXCR and keeps one entry per CDR3 protein. There are about 90,000 distinct CDR3 sequences in the sample; approximately 13% occur only once, and over 25% lies in the top ten. Sample: PBMCs or a T cell subset sorted from them (not recorded which). The receptor source for this set is an adult woman who had mild COVID-19 (a few samples of this study predate the infection). Cell type and time point are not known. Each CDR3 is given with its conserved first and last residue. A D gene is named only where the DNA matches it firmly. Some rows have no size entry. The others give once, few or many, or a class for an expanded clone.

cdr3_aa cdr3_nt j_call clone_size v_call d_call
CASSLGGADTEAFF TGTGCCAGCAGCTTAGGCGGGGCAGACACTGAAGCTTTCTTT TRBJ1-1 - TRBV7-6 -
CASSLSGGWVEQYF TGTGCCAGCAGTTTGTCCGGGGGCTGGGTCGAGCAGTACTTC TRBJ2-7 - TRBV12-3/TRBV12-4 -
CASSLGRYEQYF TGTGCCAGCAGTTTGGGCCGCTACGAGCAGTACTTC TRBJ2-7 many TRBV7-9 -
CASSLEIGLNTEAFF TGTGCCAGCAGCTTAGAAATCGGTCTGAACACTGAAGCTTTCTTT TRBJ1-1 - TRBV7-9 -
CASSNGLAGATGELFF TGTGCCAGCAGCAACGGACTAGCGGGAGCCACCGGGGAGCTGTTTTTT TRBJ2-2 - TRBV6-2/TRBV6-3 TRBD2
CASSQESGNADTQYF TGTGCCAGCAGCCAAGAGAGCGGGAACGCAGATACGCAGTATTTT TRBJ2-3 many TRBV4-2 TRBD2
CASSSFGGAEAFF TGTGCCAGCAGCTCCTTTGGTGGGGCTGAAGCTTTCTTT TRBJ1-1 - TRBV6-5 -
CASSDGGADIQYF TGTGCCAGCAGTGACGGGGGGGCCGATATTCAGTACTTC TRBJ2-4 - TRBV2 TRBD2
CASPRGGVPFYNEQFF TGTGCCAGCCCCCGGGGGGGGGTCCCTTTCTACAATGAGCAGTTCTTC TRBJ2-1 - TRBV12-3/TRBV12-4 TRBD2
CASSNPRSRIYNEQFF TGTGCCAGCAGCAACCCAAGATCCCGGATCTACAATGAGCAGTTCTTC TRBJ2-1 - TRBV14 -
CSVEDRDYGYTF TGCAGCGTTGAAGACAGGGACTATGGCTACACCTTC TRBJ1-2 many TRBV29-1 -
CASSLAPGGYGYTF TGTGCCAGCAGTCTCGCCCCAGGAGGCTATGGCTACACCTTC TRBJ1-2 few TRBV6-4 -
CASSPEAGRTEAFF TGCGCCAGCAGCCCCGAGGCCGGGAGGACTGAAGCTTTCTTT TRBJ1-1 - TRBV4-3 -
CASSSTAGREQYF TGTGCCAGCAGCTCCACAGCGGGGCGCGAGCAGTACTTC TRBJ2-7 - TRBV7-3 TRBD2
CASSKIIKQYF TGTGCCAGCAGCAAAATTATCAAGCAGTACTTC TRBJ2-7 few TRBV21-1 -
CASSVAGGQSTDTQYF TGTGCCAGCAGCGTAGCGGGGGGGCAGTCCACAGATACGCAGTATTTT TRBJ2-3 few TRBV7-9 TRBD2
CAISVGLGHTGELFF TGTGCCATCAGTGTAGGACTAGGTCACACCGGGGAGCTGTTTTTT TRBJ2-2 - TRBV10-3 TRBD2
CASNRGYEKLFF TGTGCCAGCAACAGGGGTTATGAAAAACTGTTTTTT TRBJ1-4 - TRBV12-3/TRBV12-4 TRBD1
CASSGGPIYEQYF TGTGCCAGCAGCGGGGGACCCATCTACGAGCAGTACTTC TRBJ2-7 - TRBV27 -
CASSGQTGYLEAFF TGTGCCAGCAGCGGGCAAACAGGGTATTTGGAAGCTTTCTTT TRBJ1-1 - TRBV7-2 -
CASTSGRLNEQFF TGTGCCAGCACGAGCGGGAGGCTTAATGAGCAGTTCTTC TRBJ2-1 - TRBV12-3/TRBV12-4 TRBD2
CASSLVPAGTTDTQYF TGTGCCAGCAGTTTAGTCCCAGCGGGGACCACAGATACGCAGTATTTT TRBJ2-3 - TRBV12-3/TRBV12-4 TRBD2
CSARGDLNYGYTF TGCAGTGCTAGAGGCGACTTGAACTATGGCTACACCTTC TRBJ1-2 - TRBV20-1 -
CASSSSRDSYEQYF TGTGCCAGCAGTTCGTCCCGAGATTCCTACGAGCAGTACTTC TRBJ2-7 few TRBV12-3/TRBV12-4 -
CSAREQGARLTGELFF TGCAGTGCTAGAGAACAGGGGGCAAGGCTCACCGGGGAGCTGTTTTTT TRBJ2-2 few TRBV20-1 TRBD1
CASSPREPGSFAGLFF TGTGCCAGCTCACCCCGGGAGCCAGGGAGCTTTGCGGGACTGTTTTTT TRBJ1-4 few TRBV18 -
CASSRLEDTGELFF TGTGCCAGCAGTCGACTAGAGGACACCGGGGAGCTGTTTTTT TRBJ2-2 - TRBV7-6 -
CASSRRLDPYNEQFF TGTGCCAGCAGCCGGAGACTAGATCCCTACAATGAGCAGTTCTTC TRBJ2-1 - TRBV5-6 -
CASSSGGGLTEAFF TGTGCCAGCAGCTCCGGAGGGGGCCTCACTGAAGCTTTCTTT TRBJ1-1 few TRBV7-3 TRBD1
CASSYMTSGGSNEQFF TGTGCCAGCAGCTACATGACTAGCGGGGGTAGCAATGAGCAGTTCTTC TRBJ2-1 - TRBV13 TRBD2
CASSLGSSLNYGYTF TGTGCCAGCAGCTTAGGGTCCTCTCTTAACTATGGCTACACCTTC TRBJ1-2 few TRBV13 -
CASSPIAGGSYEQYF TGCGCCAGCAGCCCAATAGCGGGAGGCTCCTACGAGCAGTACTTC TRBJ2-7 few TRBV4-3 TRBD2
CASSREVHEQFF TGTGCCAGCAGTCGCGAAGTCCATGAGCAGTTCTTC TRBJ2-1 few TRBV7-9 -
CASSLVLAGEKQFF TGTGCCAGCAGCTTAGTTCTAGCCGGGGAGAAACAGTTCTTC TRBJ2-1 - TRBV7-9 -
CASSVLADTYNEQFF TGTGCCAGCAGTGTGTTAGCGGATACCTACAATGAGCAGTTCTTC TRBJ2-1 - TRBV27 -
CASSYSLTNYEQYF TGTGCCAGCAGTTACTCTTTGACCAACTACGAGCAGTACTTC TRBJ2-7 - TRBV6-5 -
CSASFWVSSGGYNEQFF TGCAGTGCTAGCTTCTGGGTTTCCAGCGGGGGGTACAATGAGCAGTTCTTC TRBJ2-1 - TRBV20-1 TRBD2
CASSPSGSAGDEQFF TGTGCCAGCAGCCCTAGCGGGAGCGCGGGGGATGAGCAGTTCTTC TRBJ2-1 - TRBV7-9 TRBD2
CATSDFKETQYF TGTGCCACCAGTGATTTCAAAGAGACCCAGTACTTC TRBJ2-5 few TRBV24-1 -
CASSPGQGHGYTF TGTGCCAGCAGCCCTGGACAGGGTCACGGCTACACCTTC TRBJ1-2 few TRBV4-2 TRBD1
CASSLEDPDNEQFF TGTGCCAGCAGCTTAGAAGACCCTGACAATGAGCAGTTCTTC TRBJ2-1 - TRBV7-9 -
CSVVGVEQFF TGCAGCGTTGTGGGAGTCGAGCAGTTCTTC TRBJ2-1 many TRBV29-1 -
CASIQGDTGGTEAFF TGTGCCAGCATCCAAGGAGACACGGGTGGCACTGAAGCTTTCTTT TRBJ1-1 - TRBV3-1 -
CATSGTGTLYEQYF TGTGCCACTTCCGGGACAGGGACACTCTACGAGCAGTACTTC TRBJ2-7 - TRBV7-9 TRBD1
CATSDLDGSINTGELFF TGTGCCACCAGTGATTTAGACGGGTCGATTAACACCGGGGAGCTGTTTTTT TRBJ2-2 few TRBV24-1 -
CASSLISSNEQFF TGTGCCAGCAGCTTAATATCCAGCAATGAGCAGTTCTTC TRBJ2-1 few TRBV7-6 -
CASSQLGSQTDTQYF TGTGCCAGCAGCCAATTGGGGAGCCAAACAGATACGCAGTATTTT TRBJ2-3 many TRBV4-2 -
CASSFPSGENTEAFF TGTGCCAGCAGCTTTCCATCAGGGGAGAACACTGAAGCTTTCTTT TRBJ1-1 few TRBV5-6 -
CASSLESGMPYNEQFF TGTGCCAGCAGCTTAGAGTCAGGGATGCCCTACAATGAGCAGTTCTTC TRBJ2-1 - TRBV7-8 -
CASSAPGGTVLYNEQFF TGTGCCAGCAGCGCCCCCGGAGGGACAGTGTTGTACAATGAGCAGTTCTTC TRBJ2-1 - TRBV7-9 -
CASSLSSGSTGELFF TGTGCCAGCAGCCTGTCTAGCGGGTCAACCGGGGAGCTGTTTTTT TRBJ2-2 few TRBV6-5 TRBD2
CASSEVFSSYNEQFF TGTGCCAGCAGTGAGGTGTTCAGCTCCTACAATGAGCAGTTCTTC TRBJ2-1 few TRBV2 -
CASSLSRVNYGYTF TGTGCCAGCAGTTTAAGTAGGGTTAACTATGGCTACACCTTC TRBJ1-2 - TRBV27 -
CASSRTKMGTAPHEQYF TGTGCCAGCAGCCGGACCAAGATGGGGACAGCCCCCCACGAGCAGTACTTC TRBJ2-7 few TRBV9 TRBD1
CASSFALTPGHEQFF TGTGCCAGCAGTTTTGCGCTGACTCCTGGTCATGAGCAGTTCTTC TRBJ2-1 few TRBV27 -
CATSTDRGHGYGYTF TGTGCCACCAGCACCGACAGGGGGCATGGCTATGGCTACACCTTC TRBJ1-2 - TRBV15 TRBD1
CASSLRTELAGGTDTQYF TGTGCCAGCAGCTTACGGACCGAACTAGCGGGAGGCACAGATACGCAGTATTTT TRBJ2-3 - TRBV7-2 TRBD2